This TCR beta chain comes out of a study of OX40 agonist ivuxolimab in advanced cancers. Study context: Under the entry rules, prior anti-PD-1, anti-PD-L1 or anti-CTLA-4 therapy was allowed, and around 36% had some. Of the patients, three showed partial responses, one with hepatocellular carcinoma and two with cutaneous melanoma.

V was pared by 4 bases and J by 4 bases, with 8 bases between. This CDR3 spans 13 amino acids. Per germline, CDR1 KGHSH and CDR2 LQKENI. Findings of the study overall: Averaging showed that CD8+ T cells had more expanded clones than CD4+ did.

Of note for this clone: Its matching antigen is unknown.

The investigators sampled blood at baseline, at cycle 4 day 1, and at cycle 7 day 1. The repertoire was sequenced with immunoSEQ multiplex PCR; TCRdb's copy has only in-frame clones and lacks some. The data hold 74,000 or so clones, with roughly 86% observed a single time. The gene calls are TRBV18 and TRBJ2-1; D unresolved. The sequencing used CD4+ or CD8+ T cells sorted from blood, collected in a trial of the OX40 agonist ivuxolimab. The source is an adult with an advanced solid tumor such as melanoma, head and neck, liver or kidney cancer. The CDR3 here is CASSQQEYNEQFF. CDR3 coding DNA: TGTGCCAGCTCACAGCAGGAGTACAATGAGCAGTTCTTC.